The entry that follows covers one T cell receptor (beta chain) sequence. A read error may account for a junction end that differs from germline. Primed by a sample-barcoded 5' primer and a J-beta primer mix, a second PCR proceeded for 7 to 11 cycles. MiXCR, run by TCRdb on the 5' RACE reads, gives a single entry per CDR3 protein. Here the sample spans about 1.8 million distinct CDR3 sequences, less than 50% being singletons. The germline V gene has CDR1 SQVTM and CDR2 ANQGSEA. The CDR3 covers 14 residues. The sample belongs to a study of blood T cells in healthy people across ages. The receptor comes from a woman aged 40 to 50 in good health. This chain joins TRBV29-1 and TRBJ2-1; D is possibly TRBD1 (6 bases). Sequencing was performed on blood. The CDR3 DNA reads TGCAGCGTTGGGGTGGACAGTCACTACAATGAGCGGTTCTTC. Translation: CSVGVDSHYNERFF.